A selection of T cell receptor beta chains follows, all from one sample in a study of blood T cell repertoires in COVID-19. Measured with immunoSEQ multiplex PCR; TCRdb has only the in-frame clones, and not every one. The sample lists about 320,000 clones; more than 90% were seen once. The sequenced material came from PBMCs or T cells enriched from blood (not recorded which). The source of these receptors is a man in his sixties who had recovered from COVID-19. The CDR3 runs from the conserved cysteine through the conserved F or W. The D gene is left open where the match is weak. Part of the rows lack a size; the others show once, few, many or a class for expanded clones.

v_call	cdr3_length	d_call	j_call	clone_size	cdr3_aa	cdr3_nt
TRBV3-1/TRBV3-2	16	NA	TRBJ1-5	NA	CASSQAPLGGNQPQHF	TGTGCCAGCAGCCAAGCGCCCCTCGGGGGCAATCAGCCCCAGCATTTT
TRBV12-3/TRBV12-4	12	NA	TRBJ2-5	NA	CASSRGSETQYF	TGTGCCAGCAGTCGCGGGTCCGAGACCCAGTACTTC
TRBV4-1	17	TRBD2	TRBJ2-3	NA	CASSHAVAGGPADTQYF	TGCGCCAGCAGCCATGCCGTAGCGGGAGGGCCTGCAGATACGCAGTATTTT
TRBV6-6	14	TRBD2	TRBJ2-2	NA	CASGLAENTGELFF	TGTGCCAGCGGGCTAGCGGAAAACACCGGGGAGCTGTTTTTT
TRBV2	13	NA	TRBJ2-1	NA	CASGVAIWSEQFF	TGTGCCAGCGGGGTAGCGATTTGGTCTGAGCAGTTCTTC
TRBV3-1/TRBV3-2	15	NA	TRBJ2-5	NA	CASSQEWVAEETQYF	TGTGCCAGCAGCCAAGAGTGGGTAGCGGAAGAGACCCAGTACTTC
TRBV5-4	14	NA	TRBJ2-2	once	CASSPGQNTGELFF	TGTGCCAGCAGCCCGGGACAGAACACCGGGGAGCTGTTTTTT
TRBV10-1	14	NA	TRBJ2-5	once	CASSSGELQETQYF	TGCGCCAGTTCATCCGGGGAACTCCAAGAGACCCAGTACTTC
TRBV30	16	TRBD1	TRBJ1-6	NA	CAWSADGTGYNSPLHF	TGTGCCTGGAGTGCCGACGGGACAGGGTATAATTCACCCCTCCACTTT
TRBV10-2	15	NA	TRBJ2-2	NA	CASSELGPNTGELFF	TGCGCCAGCAGTGAGTTGGGGCCGAACACCGGGGAGCTGTTTTTT
TRBV7-6	15	TRBD2	TRBJ2-5	NA	CASSLNGLAQETQYF	TGTGCCAGCAGCTTGAACGGACTAGCCCAAGAGACCCAGTACTTC
TRBV7-3	15	NA	TRBJ2-1	few	CASSPAVGREGEQFF	TGTGCCAGCAGCCCCGCAGTTGGCAGGGAAGGTGAGCAGTTCTTC
TRBV12-3/TRBV12-4	13	TRBD1	TRBJ1-2	NA	CASSAGQGFRYTF	TGTGCCAGCAGTGCGGGACAGGGGTTTCGCTACACCTTC
TRBV12-3/TRBV12-4	11	NA	TRBJ1-1	NA	CATGTAAEAFF	TGTGCCACCGGAACCGCGGCTGAAGCTTTCTTT
TRBV3-1/TRBV3-2	13	NA	TRBJ1-1	NA	CASSQRGQLEAFF	TGTGCCAGCAGTCAAAGGGGCCAGCTTGAAGCTTTCTTT
TRBV5-1	13	NA	TRBJ2-7	NA	CASSPTRVREQYF	TGCGCCAGCAGCCCGACCAGGGTTCGCGAGCAGTACTTC
TRBV27	13	TRBD1	TRBJ1-3	NA	CASSFRGGNTIYF	TGTGCCAGCAGTTTCAGGGGGGGAAACACCATATATTTT
TRBV12-3/TRBV12-4	13	NA	TRBJ2-1	NA	CASSLGGGIGQFF	TGTGCCAGCAGTTTAGGGGGGGGCATTGGGCAGTTCTTC
TRBV6-1	13	NA	TRBJ1-1	NA	CASSDSAQRGAFF	TGTGCCAGCAGTGATTCAGCGCAAAGGGGGGCTTTCTTT
TRBV5-1	15	NA	TRBJ1-4	NA	CASSFTGTTNEKLFF	TGCGCCAGCAGCTTTACAGGAACAACTAATGAAAAACTGTTTTTT
TRBV3-1/TRBV3-2	15	TRBD2	TRBJ2-7	NA	CASSQAGSGGYEQYF	TGTGCCAGCAGCCAAGCCGGTAGCGGGGGCTACGAGCAGTACTTC
TRBV12-3/TRBV12-4	12	NA	TRBJ1-1	NA	CASNTGNTEAFF	TGTGCCAGCAACACAGGGAACACTGAAGCTTTCTTT
TRBV2	12	NA	TRBJ2-3	NA	CASSGQRSTQYF	TGTGCCAGCAGCGGACAGAGAAGTACGCAGTATTTT
TRBV27	15	TRBD1	TRBJ1-1	NA	CASRRTGLSDTEAFF	TGTGCCAGCAGGAGGACAGGGCTGTCGGACACTGAAGCTTTCTTT
TRBV19	15	TRBD1	TRBJ1-5	once	CASSPRTGGSQPQHF	TGTGCCAGTAGTCCTAGGACAGGGGGAAGTCAGCCCCAGCATTTT
TRBV3-1/TRBV3-2	15	NA	TRBJ2-3	NA	CASSQGQAYTDTQYF	TGTGCCAGCAGCCAAGGACAAGCCTACACAGATACGCAGTATTTT
TRBV5-1	15	TRBD1	TRBJ2-7	few	CASSASGTALYEQYF	TGCGCCAGCAGCGCATCCGGGACAGCGCTCTACGAGCAGTACTTC
TRBV24-1	13	NA	TRBJ1-2	few	CATSETGQNGYTF	TGTGCCACCAGTGAGACTGGACAGAATGGCTACACCTTC
TRBV4-1	15	TRBD1	TRBJ1-2	NA	CASSQGTGLGYGYTF	TGCGCCAGCAGCCAAGGGACAGGGCTGGGCTATGGCTACACCTTC
TRBV4-2	18	NA	TRBJ1-2	NA	CASSQTHGTRGPNYGYTF	TGTGCCAGCAGCCAAACGCACGGGACACGGGGACCTAACTATGGCTACACCTTC
TRBV6-2/TRBV6-3	18	NA	TRBJ2-3	NA	CASSFVSGAIGLTDTQYF	TGTGCCAGCAGTTTCGTGTCAGGGGCAATCGGGCTCACAGATACGCAGTATTTT
TRBV10-3	15	TRBD1	TRBJ1-2	NA	CAISGAGGRSYGYTF	TGTGCCATCAGTGGGGCAGGGGGGAGGAGCTATGGCTACACCTTC
TRBV6-4	18	TRBD2	TRBJ2-6	NA	CASTRPGLAVSGANVLTF	TGTGCCAGCACCAGACCGGGACTAGCGGTCTCTGGGGCCAACGTCCTGACTTTC
TRBV18	16	NA	TRBJ2-5	NA	CASSPRAGNRQETQYF	TGTGCCAGCTCACCACGGGCAGGTAACAGACAAGAGACCCAGTACTTC
TRBV6-5	15	TRBD2	TRBJ2-3	many	CASRGAGGSTDTQYF	TGTGCCAGTCGGGGAGCGGGAGGGTCCACAGATACGCAGTATTTT
TRBV4-2	13	NA	TRBJ1-4	NA	CASSQAQNEKLFF	TGTGCCAGCAGCCAAGCCCAGAATGAAAAACTGTTTTTT
TRBV4-3	16	TRBD2	TRBJ2-7	few	CASSQDLRGGTYEQYF	TGCGCCAGCAGCCAAGATCTACGCGGGGGGACCTACGAGCAGTACTTC
TRBV14	14	NA	TRBJ2-1	few	CASSQKSWGYEQFF	TGTGCCAGCAGCCAAAAAAGTTGGGGCTATGAGCAGTTCTTC
TRBV27	18	TRBD1	TRBJ1-5	NA	CASSSQRGTGGLGQPQHF	TGTGCCAGCAGTTCACAGAGAGGGACAGGAGGGTTGGGTCAGCCCCAGCATTTT
TRBV4-1	13	NA	TRBJ1-6	NA	CASSQDRGTPLHF	TGCGCCAGCAGCCAAGATAGGGGGACACCCCTCCACTTT
TRBV12-3/TRBV12-4	12	NA	TRBJ1-5	NA	CASSFGDQPQHF	TGTGCCAGCAGTTTCGGAGATCAGCCCCAGCATTTT
TRBV19	18	TRBD1	TRBJ2-6	NA	CASSRAGQGLSGANVLTF	TGTGCCAGTAGTAGGGCGGGACAGGGACTATCTGGGGCCAACGTCCTGACTTTC
TRBV6-5	16	TRBD1	TRBJ2-7	NA	CASSYQQGPPSYEQYF	TGTGCCAGCAGTTACCAACAGGGGCCCCCCTCCTACGAGCAGTACTTC
TRBV3-1/TRBV3-2	17	NA	TRBJ2-1	NA	CASSQVSGTSSYNEQFF	TGTGCCAGCAGCCAAGTATCAGGGACAAGCTCCTACAATGAGCAGTTCTTC
TRBV7-3	15	NA	TRBJ2-1	NA	CASSLNGDAYNEQFF	TGTGCCAGCAGCTTAAACGGAGACGCATACAATGAGCAGTTCTTC
TRBV7-8	15	NA	TRBJ1-2	NA	CASSPPYAGSYGYTF	TGTGCCAGCAGCCCGCCGTATGCAGGGTCCTATGGCTACACCTTC